This T cell receptor (beta chain) was observed in a study of CD8+ T cells in alopecia areata (dated by TCRdb to 2017 to 2018). In terms of the full investigation: The treated patients, all with moderate-to-severe alopecia areata, were enrolled in an open-label pilot trial of oral tofacitinib given at 5 to 10 mg twice daily. Patients stayed on tofacitinib for 6 to 18 months and then had 6 months of follow-up off drug so that delayed response and recurrence could be assessed. In treated patients, disease severity was measured using the SALT score, which gives the percentage of scalp surface area affected. High-throughput TCRbeta sequencing was used to examine T cell clonal expansion in alopecia areata in both the C3H/HeJ mouse model and human patients. On the human side, TCRbeta sequencing was run on scalp tissue and on sorted CD4+ and CD8+ peripheral blood T cells from healthy controls and from alopecia areata patients with either patchy or totalis/universalis disease. Patients on tofacitinib were biopsied at baseline and after 4 and 24 weeks of treatment, and several of the patients also had a later scalp biopsy. Scalp clonality was compared across normal scalp (n=4), patchy alopecia areata scalp (n=8), and alopecia totalis/universalis scalp (n=8). RNA was obtained with the PAXgene miRNA kit for fixed scalp, the miRNeasy kit for PBMCs, and the RNeasy kit for mouse skin. immunoSEQ multiplex PCR using 35 Vbeta forward primers and 13 Jbeta reverse primers was used to amplify TCRbeta CDR3 regions. General study outcomes and caveats: Because the treated cohort was small and had only one nonresponder, larger studies are needed to examine links between baseline CD8+ expansion and response. Resident alphabeta T cells in normal human skin are also sequenced, complicating scalp TCR repertoire analysis, unlike mouse skin dominated by gammadelta T cells. With tofacitinib, both scalp clonality and the number of expanded CD8+ clones among the top 100 scalp clones went down significantly. Shared TCR sequences between patients were less evident than in mice, which may be partly attributable to HLA diversity in the patient population. Many expanded lesional clones were found to persist in scalp and blood during tofacitinib treatment, and relapse after treatment cessation may be partly explained by this persistence. Compared with normal scalp, lesional scalp, particularly in alopecia totalis/universalis, had higher clonality and more expanded CD8+ clones, which suggests antigenic drive.

Concerning this clone itself: The target of this receptor is not known. Within one base of it there is no much larger clone, and no base qualities were kept.

The library was obtained by the immunoSEQ multiplex PCR assay. To provide template for TCR sequencing, every sample had RNA extracted and reverse transcribed into cDNA. First-strand cDNA was synthesized with SuperScript III using a 2:1 mix of oligo-dT and random hexamers. Amplification bias was assessed with a synthetic immune receptor repertoire, and residual bias was removed computationally. The published analysis was carried out like this. After raw reads were preprocessed to remove errors, the CDR3 was defined following IMGT conventions as running from the conserved cysteine to phenylalanine. To get clonality, Shannon entropy was normalized by log2 of the number of productive unique TCRs and the result was subtracted from 1. Whether scalp clones were CD4 or CD8 was inferred by matching scalp TCRbeta sequences against CD4 and CD8 repertoires sorted from blood. In TCRdb, the immuneACCESS table is reduced to in-frame sequences with V and J assigned. These tables do not hold every clone; where another copy was compared, an unresolved V gene accounts for under half, and the others remain unexplained. The DNA gave D and trimming, while V, J and clone size come from that table. This sample is represented by some 200,000 clones; more than 55% of them were singletons. 3% to 3.5% of the sample goes to the ten largest clones.

The CDR3 runs 13 amino acids, cysteine and phenylalanine included. CDR3 DNA is the only sequence kept; it has 39 bases, read in frame from the first base. CDR1 and CDR2 were assigned from the germline V gene (reference sequence) as SEHNR and FQNEAQ. V was cut back by 1 base and J by 5 bases, leaving a gap of 8 bases between them. Taken with the paper, the label for time point translates to: around 29 days on oral tofacitinib. The sample's treatment or condition label, in plain terms: oral pan-JAK inhibitor, 5-10 mg twice daily. Lesional scalp punch biopsies and peripheral blood were collected from alopecia areata patients. PBMCs were isolated by density centrifugation and stained for CD3, CD4 and CD8, after which CD4+ and CD8+ T cells were sorted on a FACSAria.

The sample consisted of CD4+ T cells sorted from blood, taken at week 4, from a patient treated with tofacitinib. The sequence is built from TRBV7-9 and TRBJ2-5; confidence is insufficient to name the D gene. This sequence was found in a human donor with alopecia areata. The nucleotide sequence reads as follows: TGTGCCAGCAGCTTAGAGACTCGCGAGACCCAGTACTTC. Translated, this is CASSLETRETQYF.